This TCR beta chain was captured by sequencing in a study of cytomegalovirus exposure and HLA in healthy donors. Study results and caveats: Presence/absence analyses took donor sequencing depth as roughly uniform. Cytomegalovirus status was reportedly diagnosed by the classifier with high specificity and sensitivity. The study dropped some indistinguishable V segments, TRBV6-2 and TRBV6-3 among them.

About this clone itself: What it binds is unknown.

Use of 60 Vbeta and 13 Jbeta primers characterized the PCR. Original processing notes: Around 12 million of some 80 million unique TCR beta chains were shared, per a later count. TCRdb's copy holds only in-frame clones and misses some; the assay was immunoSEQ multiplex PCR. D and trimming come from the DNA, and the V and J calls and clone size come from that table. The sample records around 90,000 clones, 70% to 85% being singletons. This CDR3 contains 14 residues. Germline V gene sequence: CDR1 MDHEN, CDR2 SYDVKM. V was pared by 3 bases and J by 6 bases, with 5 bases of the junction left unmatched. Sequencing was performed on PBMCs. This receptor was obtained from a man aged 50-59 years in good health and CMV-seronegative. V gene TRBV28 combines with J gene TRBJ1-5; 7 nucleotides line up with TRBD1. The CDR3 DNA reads TGTGCCAGCAGTTTCGAGGCAGGGGGTCAGCCCCAGCATTTT. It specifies CASSFEAGGQPQHF.